The T cell receptor beta chain under discussion was sequenced for a study of blood T cell repertoires in COVID-19. Original processing notes: Amplification of reference gene primers provided the estimated nucleated cell counts. Produced via immunoSEQ multiplex PCR; TCRdb's table is partial and in-frame only. V and J calls and clone size follow that table, whereas D and trimming were derived from the DNA. The table records around 79,000 clones, 75% to 90% of them present only once. V shed 3 bases and J 7 bases; nucleotides not matched to a gene: 7. CDR3 length: 15 residues. Germline CDR1 SGDLS, CDR2 YYNGEE.

This chain connects TRBV9 to TRBJ1-6; 7 nucleotides agree with TRBD1. The receptor comes from a man aged 65 to 79 with active or convalescent COVID-19. Sequencing was done on a sample of peripheral blood. The CDR3: CASSGTGTVNSPLHF. DNA for the CDR3: TGTGCCAGCAGCGGAACCGGGACAGTAAATTCACCCCTCCACTTT.